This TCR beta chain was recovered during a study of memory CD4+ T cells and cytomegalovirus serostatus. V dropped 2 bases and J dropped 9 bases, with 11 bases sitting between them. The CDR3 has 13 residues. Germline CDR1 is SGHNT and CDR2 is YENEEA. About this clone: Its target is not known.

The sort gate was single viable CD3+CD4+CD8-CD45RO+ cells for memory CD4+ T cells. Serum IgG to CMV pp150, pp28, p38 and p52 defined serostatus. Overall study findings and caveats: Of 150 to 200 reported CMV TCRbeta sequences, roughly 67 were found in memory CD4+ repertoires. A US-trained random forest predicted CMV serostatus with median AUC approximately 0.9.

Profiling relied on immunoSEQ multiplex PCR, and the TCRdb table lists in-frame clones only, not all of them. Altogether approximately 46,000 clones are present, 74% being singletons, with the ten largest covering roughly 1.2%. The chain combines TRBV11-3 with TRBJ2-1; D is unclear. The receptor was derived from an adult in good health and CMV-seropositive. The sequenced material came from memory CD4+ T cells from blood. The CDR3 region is CASSLSMESEQFF. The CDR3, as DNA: TGTGCCAGCAGCTTATCGATGGAAAGTGAGCAGTTCTTC.